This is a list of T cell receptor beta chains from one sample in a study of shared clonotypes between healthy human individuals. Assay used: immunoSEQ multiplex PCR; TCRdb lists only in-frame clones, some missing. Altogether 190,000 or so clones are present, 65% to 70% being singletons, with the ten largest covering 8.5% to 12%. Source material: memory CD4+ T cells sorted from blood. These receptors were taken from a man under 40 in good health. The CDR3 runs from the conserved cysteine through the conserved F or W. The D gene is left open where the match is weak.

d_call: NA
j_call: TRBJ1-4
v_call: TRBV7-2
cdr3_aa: CASTRQPNEKLFF
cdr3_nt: TGTGCCAGCACCCGACAGCCTAATGAAAAACTGTTTTTT

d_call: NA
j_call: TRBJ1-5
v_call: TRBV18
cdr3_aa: CASSPGRSPNQPQHF
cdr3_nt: TGTGCCAGCTCACCGGGCAGGTCCCCCAATCAGCCCCAGCATTTT

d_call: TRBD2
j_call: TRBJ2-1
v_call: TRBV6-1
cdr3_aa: CASSEFIAGISYNEQFF
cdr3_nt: TGTGCCAGCAGTGAGTTTATAGCGGGCATTTCCTACAATGAGCAGTTCTTC

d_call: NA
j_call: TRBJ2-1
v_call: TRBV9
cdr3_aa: CASSADMDYNEQFF
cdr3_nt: TGTGCCAGCAGCGCTGACATGGACTACAATGAGCAGTTCTTC

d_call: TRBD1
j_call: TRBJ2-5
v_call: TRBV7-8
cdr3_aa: CASSLVRTGRETQYF
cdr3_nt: TGTGCCAGCAGCTTAGTACGGACAGGCCGAGAGACCCAGTACTTC

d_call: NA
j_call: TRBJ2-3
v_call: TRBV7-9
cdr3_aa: CASSLGTADTQYF
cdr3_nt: TGTGCCAGCAGCTTAGGGACAGCAGATACGCAGTATTTT

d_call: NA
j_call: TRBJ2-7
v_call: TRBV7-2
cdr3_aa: CASSSLGAYEQYF
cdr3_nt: TGTGCCAGCAGCTCCTTGGGGGCTTACGAGCAGTACTTC

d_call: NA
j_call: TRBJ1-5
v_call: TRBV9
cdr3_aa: CASSVDPDQPQHF
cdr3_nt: TGTGCCAGCAGCGTAGACCCCGATCAGCCCCAGCATTTT

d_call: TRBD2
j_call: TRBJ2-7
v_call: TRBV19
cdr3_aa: CASSFLAGGVSSEQYF
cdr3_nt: TGTGCCAGTAGTTTTCTAGCGGGAGGTGTGTCGAGCGAGCAGTACTTC

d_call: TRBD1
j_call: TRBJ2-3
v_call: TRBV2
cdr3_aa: CASSGGTVNTDTQYF
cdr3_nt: TGTGCCAGCAGTGGGGGGACAGTAAACACAGATACGCAGTATTTT